These 20 T cell receptor beta chains came from one sample sequenced in a study of cytomegalovirus exposure and HLA in healthy donors. The PCR ran on 60 Vbeta and 13 Jbeta primers. TCRdb keeps only in-frame clones here, not all; method: immunoSEQ multiplex PCR. The table shows under 200,000 clones, with around 79% occurring only once. The sequenced sample consisted of PBMCs. The origin of the receptors is a woman aged 50 to 60 in good health and CMV-seronegative.

The chain employs TRBV5-1 and TRBJ1-4, with 11 bases lining up with TRBD1. This CDR3 has 14 amino acids. Unmatched junction bases numbered 4, after V lost 4 bases and J lost 8 bases. Germline-derived CDR1 and CDR2 are SGHRS and YFSETQ. The DNA for the CDR3 is TGCGCCAGCAGCCCGGGACAGGGGGGGGAAAAACTGTTTTTT. It yields the protein CASSPGQGGEKLFF.

The chain uses TRBV5-1 and TRBJ1-5; 8 bases match TRBD1. Germline V gene data show CDR1 as SGHRS and CDR2 as YFSETQ. Trimming cost V 4 bases and J 1 base; bases outside gene matches: 7. This CDR3 has 16 residues. For the CDR3, the DNA is TGCGCCAGCAGCCCCCAGGGACAGGACAGCAATCAGCCCCAGCATTTT. It codes for CASSPQGQDSNQPQHF.

V is TRBV15 and J is TRBJ1-1; D possibly corresponds to TRBD1 (5 bases). The CDR3 has 15 amino acids. Germline V gene lookup returns CDR1 LNHNV and CDR2 YYDKDF (reference sequence). The ends were cut back, 1 base at V and 4 bases at J, with 13 bases in the middle. The CDR3 sequence is CATSRGSTEGTEAFF. The CDR3 DNA reads as TGTGCCACCAGCAGAGGGTCGACAGAAGGCACTGAAGCTTTCTTT.

Only a few counts were recorded for this clone. This chain links TRBV6-1 with TRBJ1-3, with 10 bases fitting TRBD1. Germline values: CDR1 MNHNS, CDR2 SASEGT. The CDR3 sequence is 14 residues long. The V and J ends lost 4 bases and 5 bases, in that order; junction bases with no gene match: 2. Here the CDR3 DNA reads TGTGCCAGCAGTGCGACAGGGGGCCGAAACACCATATATTTT. The encoded protein is CASSATGGRNTIYF.

The rearrangement joins TRBV7-2 to TRBJ1-5; D might be TRBD1 (5 bases). Looked up from germline, CDR1 is SGHTA and CDR2 is FQGNSA. The CDR3 contains 15 residues. V lost 3 bases to trimming and J lost 2 bases, with 11 bases between them. CDR3 DNA sequence: TGTGCCAGCAGCTTGGACACCGTACGCAATCAGCCCCAGCATTTT. The encoded protein is CASSLDTVRNQPQHF. Full variable domain (remainder filled in from reference TRBV7-2 and TRBJ1-5): GAGVSQSPSNKVTEKGKDVELRCDPISGHTALYWYRQSLGQGLEFLIYFQGNSAPDKSGLPSDRFSAERTGGSVSTLTIQRTQQEDSAVYLCASSLDTVRNQPQHFGDGTRLSIL.

The chain links TRBV19 to TRBJ2-3; 12 positions match TRBD2. This CDR3 comprises 18 residues. CDR1 is LNHDA, CDR2 SQIVND, per germline (reference sequence). V lost 2 bases to trimming and J lost 5 bases; unmatched junction nucleotides: 11. The CDR3 nucleotides read TGTGCCAGTAGTATACCTGGCGTGACTAGCGGGGGCAAAGATACGCAGTATTTT. This codes for CASSIPGVTSGGKDTQYF.

The V call is TRBV9, the J call TRBJ2-7; TRBD1 matches at 8 bases. CDR3 length: 15 amino acids. Germline CDR1 SGDLS, CDR2 YYNGEE. The trim removed 1 base at V and 3 bases at J, leaving 6 bases unmatched. CDR3 protein: CASSVMETGDYEQYF. Here the CDR3 DNA reads TGTGCCAGCAGCGTAATGGAGACAGGGGACTACGAGCAGTACTTC.

This rearrangement joins TRBV6-6 to TRBJ2-7; D perhaps matches TRBD2 (6 bases). With 6 bases removed from V and 2 bases from J, the gap between germline ends came to 8 bases. Germline assignment: CDR1 MNHNY and CDR2 SVGAGI (reference sequence). The CDR3 runs to 12 residues. This chain's CDR3 is CASSREPYEQYF. DNA of the CDR3: TGTGCCAGCAGCCGGGAGCCCTACGAGCAGTACTTC.

This clone was counted between two and nine times. The chain couples TRBV5-1 to TRBJ1-2; D ambiguous. The V end lost 1 base, the J end lost 8 bases, and 18 bases lay between the germline ends. From germline, CDR1 is SGHRS and CDR2 YFSETQ. This CDR3 is 15 amino acids long. The chain's CDR3 is CASSLRRPGSEGYTF. The CDR3 coding sequence is TGCGCCAGCAGCTTGCGTAGACCGGGTTCGGAGGGCTACACCTTC.

In this sample, this clone turned up a few times. This CDR3 reads CASSEGWELGNEQFF. The CDR3, as DNA: TGTGCCAGCAGTGAAGGGTGGGAGCTGGGCAATGAGCAGTTCTTC. The chain couples TRBV6-1 to TRBJ2-1, with D tentatively TRBD2 (5 bases). CDR3 length equals 15 residues. Looked up from germline, CDR1 is MNHNS and CDR2 is SASEGT. The V and J ends lost 1 base and 6 bases respectively, with 13 bases between them.

This chain uses TRBV4-3 with TRBJ1-2; maybe TRBD1 (5 bases). In germline, CDR1 is LGHNA, CDR2 YSLEER. CDR3 length equals 15 residues. Trimming removed 0 bases at V and 5 bases at J, with 13 bases between. CDR3 residues: CASSQEVGLGYGYTF. The CDR3 bases are TGCGCCAGCAGCCAAGAGGTGGGGCTAGGATATGGCTACACCTTC.

This rearrangement joins TRBV11-1 to TRBJ2-3, with 12 positions matching TRBD2. Germline V gene sequence: CDR1 SGHAT, CDR2 FQDESV (reference sequence). After removal of 1 base from V and 5 bases from J, the junction contained 4 bases not matched to a gene. The CDR3 extends over 16 amino acids. For the CDR3, the DNA is TGTGCCAGCAGCTTAGGCCTAGCGGGGGGGCGAGATACGCAGTATTTT. Protein: CASSLGLAGGRDTQYF.

V and J are TRBV29-1 and TRBJ2-7; 7 nucleotides line up with TRBD1. V was clipped by 6 bases and J by 4 bases; unmatched bases: 12. This CDR3 spans 14 amino acids. Germline V gives CDR1 SQVTM, CDR2 ANQGSEA. DNA of the CDR3: TGCAGCGTCGGCTCCGGGACAGCCTTTTACGAGCAGTACTTC. It translates to CSVGSGTAFYEQYF.

The chain links TRBV4-1 to TRBJ1-2, with 10 nucleotides matching TRBD1. J lost 3 bases, V lost 2 bases, and 6 bases had no gene match. This CDR3 contains 16 residues. The germline V gene has CDR1 MGHRA and CDR2 YSYEKL. CDR3 residues: CASSQTGTGVHYGYTF. The DNA for the CDR3 is TGCGCCAGCAGCCAAACCGGGACAGGGGTACACTATGGCTACACCTTC.

This clone was observed a single time. The V and J genes are TRBV6-5 and TRBJ2-5; a possible D gene is TRBD1 (6 bases). This CDR3 spans 14 amino acids. V shed 6 bases and J shed 5 bases, with 16 bases lying between them. The germline V gene has CDR1 MNHEY and CDR2 SVGAGI. This chain's CDR3 is CASRRSTGHETQYF. CDR3 DNA: TGTGCCAGCAGGAGATCCACAGGGCACGAGACCCAGTACTTC.

The chain combines TRBV7-3 with TRBJ2-3, with 9 bases lining up with TRBD2. The V gene end was trimmed by 0 bases and the J gene end by 2 bases; junction bases not matched to a gene: 3. The CDR3 consists of 16 residues. Germline CDR1 SGHTA, CDR2 FQGTGA. The CDR3 DNA is TGTGCCAGCAGCTTAACGAGCGGGGGGAACACAGATACGCAGTATTTT. It codes for CASSLTSGGNTDTQYF.

The gene calls are TRBV12-5 and TRBJ1-1; maybe TRBD1 (6 bases). Germline CDR1 is LGHNT and CDR2 is FRNRAP. The germline V and J ends were trimmed by 7 bases and 4 bases, with 13 bases remaining between them. The length of the CDR3 is 13 residues. The CDR3 DNA reads TGTGCTAGTGTCCAAGAAGGGGGCACTGAAGCTTTCTTT. Translation gives CASVQEGGTEAFF.

The rearrangement joins TRBV7-9 to TRBJ2-1; 8 bases agree with TRBD1. The CDR3 totals 16 residues. V was clipped by 1 base and J by 6 bases; unmatched bases: 8. The germline CDR1 and CDR2 sequences are SEHNR and FQNEAQ (reference sequence). The chain's CDR3 is CASSLGRQGALNEQFF. The CDR3 region has the DNA TGTGCCAGCAGCTTAGGTCGCCAGGGGGCCCTCAATGAGCAGTTCTTC.

V gene TRBV7-9 combines with J gene TRBJ1-1; TRBD1 is a possible D gene (5 bases). Trimming removed 10 bases from V and 2 bases from J, with 11 bases in between. Germline CDR1 is SEHNR and CDR2 is FQNEAQ (reference sequence). The CDR3 spans 12 residues. DNA of the CDR3: TGTGCCACCTCCCAGGGAAACACTGAAGCTTTCTTT. Its protein is CATSQGNTEAFF.

The sample holds a few counts of this clone. The V call is TRBV2, the J call TRBJ2-7; tentative D call: TRBD1 (5 bases). The CDR3 consists of 13 residues. The germline CDR1 and CDR2 sequences are SNHLY and FYNNEI. Between the trimmed V and J ends, which lost 2 bases and 2 bases, there was a span of 7 bases. As DNA, the CDR3 is TGTGCCAGCAGTGAACAGGGAACCTACGAGCAGTACTTC. It codes for CASSEQGTYEQYF.